The rows below give T cell receptor beta chains drawn from one sample of a study of response to subunit inactivated influenza vaccine. MiXCR, run by TCRdb on the RT-PCR reads, gives a single entry per CDR3 protein. Of 200,000 to 300,000 distinct CDR3 sequences listed, 9% to 15% are singletons. Sequenced material: non-naive T cells sorted from PBMCs, taken 14 days before vaccination. The receptor set was obtained from a man aged 50-60 years who received an inactivated influenza vaccine. CDR3s include the opening cysteine and the closing phenylalanine or tryptophan. A D gene is named only where the DNA matches it firmly. Some rows mark clone size as missing; the rest say once, few, many or name a class of expanded clone.

v_gene	d_gene	abundance	j_gene	CDR3aa	CDR3nt
TRBV9	NA	NA	TRBJ2-7	CASSVGSSGGAYEQYF	TGTGCCAGCAGCGTAGGTTCGTCGGGCGGGGCTTACGAGCAGTACTTC
TRBV5-5	NA	few	TRBJ2-2	CASSPGSRANTGELFF	TGTGCCAGCAGCCCGGGTTCGCGGGCGAACACCGGGGAGCTGTTTTTT
TRBV7-8	NA	many	TRBJ1-1	CASSLGTYTEAFF	TGTGCCAGCAGCTTAGGGACATACACTGAAGCTTTCTTT
TRBV7-2	NA	NA	TRBJ2-7	CASSLTGGRDEQYF	TGTGCCAGCAGCTTAACTGGAGGGCGCGACGAGCAGTACTTC
TRBV7-9	TRBD2	NA	TRBJ2-5	CASSFSSSGGAGKTQYF	TGTGCCAGCAGCTTCTCGTCTAGCGGGGGGGCCGGGAAGACCCAGTACTTC
TRBV6-6	NA	NA	TRBJ1-4	CASSWESNEKLFF	TGTGCCAGCAGTTGGGAATCTAATGAAAAACTGTTTTTT
TRBV30	NA	few	TRBJ2-1	CAWSDVIGFSLYNEQFF	TGTGCCTGGAGTGACGTTATCGGATTTTCCCTATACAATGAGCAGTTCTTC
TRBV27	TRBD2	NA	TRBJ2-3	CASSPSGGVDTQYF	TGTGCCAGCAGCCCTAGCGGGGGGGTAGATACGCAGTATTTT
TRBV7-9	NA	many	TRBJ2-5	CASSLQHGTQLQETQYF	TGTGCCAGCAGCTTACAACACGGGACACAACTCCAAGAGACCCAGTACTTC
TRBV9	TRBD2	NA	TRBJ2-1	CASSLMGGNEQFF	TGTGCCAGCAGCCTTATGGGGGGGAATGAGCAGTTCTTC
TRBV25-1	TRBD2	few	TRBJ2-3	CASSGFIAGDFTRDTQYF	TGTGCCAGCAGTGGGTTCATAGCGGGAGATTTCACAAGAGATACGCAGTATTTT
TRBV7-6	NA	NA	TRBJ2-3	CAISNRADTQYF	TGTGCCATCTCCAATAGAGCAGATACGCAGTATTTT
TRBV29-1	TRBD1	many	TRBJ1-2	CSVASGTGGFGYTF	TGCAGCGTCGCTTCCGGGACAGGGGGCTTTGGCTACACCTTC
TRBV20-1	TRBD1	NA	TRBJ1-5	CSARVGTGYQPQHF	TGCAGTGCTAGAGTTGGGACAGGGTATCAGCCCCAGCATTTT
TRBV7-2	NA	few	TRBJ2-1	CASSLQAGQKHNEQFF	TGTGCCAGCAGCCTCCAAGCGGGACAGAAACACAATGAGCAGTTCTTC
TRBV4-1	TRBD2	many	TRBJ2-1	CASSQPRRGVEQFF	TGCGCCAGCAGCCAGCCCCGGCGGGGGGTTGAGCAGTTCTTC
TRBV12-3/TRBV12-4	NA	many	TRBJ2-1	CASSFRGSDYNEQFF	TGTGCCAGCAGTTTTCGCGGGTCCGACTACAATGAGCAGTTCTTC